This passage covers 24 T cell receptor beta chains from one sample sequenced in a study of shared clonotypes between healthy human individuals. Sequenced by immunoSEQ multiplex PCR; TCRdb stores in-frame clones only, minus some. The data show approximately 2,200,000 clones, about 93% seen once. The naive CD8 fraction comprised CD45RO-negative cells positively selected for CCR7 and excluded terminally differentiated effector memory CD45RA+ cells. The sample taken for sequencing was naive CD8+ T cells from PBMCs. These TCRs come from a man younger than 35 in good health. Some clones in this sample may be carry-over from other donors' samples.

This chain links TRBV15 with TRBJ2-7; tentatively, D is TRBD1 (6 bases). Germline CDR1 and CDR2: LNHNV and YYDKDF (reference sequence). Trimming shortened V by 5 bases and J by 2 bases, and 16 bases separated the two germline ends. The CDR3 consists of 15 residues. The CDR3 DNA is TGTGCCACCAGCCCCCAAAGGACAGTCGCCTACGAGCAGTACTTC. Residues: CATSPQRTVAYEQYF.

The chain couples TRBV7-7 to TRBJ2-5; 7 nucleotides match TRBD1. V trimming: 4 bases; J trimming: 1 base; junction bases outside the gene matches: 6. The CDR3 has 15 residues. Germline CDR1 and CDR2: SSHAT and FNYEAQ (reference sequence). The CDR3 region is CASSYSPGGQETQYF. In DNA form, the CDR3 reads TGTGCCAGCAGCTATAGCCCAGGGGGCCAAGAGACCCAGTACTTC.

This chain connects TRBV5-1 to TRBJ2-2, with D perhaps TRBD1 (5 bases). The CDR3 loop spans 15 amino acids. Germline CDR1 reads SGHRS; CDR2 reads YFSETQ. V was shortened by 3 bases and J by 4 bases, with 13 bases between the two germline ends. CDR3 DNA: TGCGCCAGCAGCTGGTGGACACCCACCACCGGGGAGCTGTTTTTT. As protein: CASSWWTPTTGELFF.

On this clone: The sample holds other DNA sequences that translate to the same CDR3. The chain is built from TRBV7-9 and TRBJ2-2; D perhaps matches TRBD2 (6 bases). CDR3 length: 14 amino acids. The V end lost 5 bases, the J end lost 5 bases, and 12 bases lay between the germline ends. Germline V gene lookup returns CDR1 SEHNR and CDR2 FQNEAQ (reference sequence). In DNA, the CDR3 is TGTGCCAGCAGCCCGCGAAGCGGGACCGGGGAGCTGTTTTTT. It translates to CASSPRSGTGELFF.

V usage is TRBV29-1 and J usage is TRBJ1-2; maybe TRBD1 (5 bases). This CDR3 spans 11 amino acids. Trimming stripped 8 bases from V and 6 bases from J, with 13 bases between. The germline V gene encodes CDR1 SQVTM and CDR2 ANQGSEA. The CDR3, as DNA: TGCAGCTCTAGGGACGCCCATGGCTACACCTTC. Residues: CSSRDAHGYTF.

This rearrangement joins TRBV20-1 to TRBJ1-1; no reliable D call. Germline CDR1 and CDR2: DFQATT and SNEGSKA (reference sequence). This CDR3 has 11 amino acids. V dropped 1 base and J dropped 4 bases, with 4 bases sitting between them. The CDR3 DNA reads TGCAGTGCTAGAGTGGTCACTGAAGCTTTCTTT. This encodes CSARVVTEAFF.

This chain joins TRBV15 and TRBJ1-1; no clear D. The CDR3 is 15 amino acids. The V gene lost 1 base and the J gene lost 2 bases, with 11 bases spanning the gap. Germline values: CDR1 LNHNV, CDR2 YYDKDF (reference sequence). The CDR3 sequence is CATSRGRSLNTEAFF. Written as DNA, the CDR3 is TGTGCCACCAGCAGAGGAAGATCACTCAACACTGAAGCTTTCTTT.

This clone was picked up a small number of times. V gene TRBV7-2 combines with J gene TRBJ1-4; D remains ambiguous. The germline gives CDR1 SGHTA, CDR2 FQGNSA. The CDR3 is 14 amino acids. With 2 bases removed from V and 5 bases from J, the gap between germline ends came to 9 bases. CDR3 nucleotide sequence: TGTGCCAGCAGCTTACCCGGACGGAATGAAAAACTGTTTTTT. Amino acid sequence: CASSLPGRNEKLFF. Full variable domain (outside the CDR3, taken from reference TRBV7-2 and TRBJ1-4): GAGVSQSPSNKVTEKGKDVELRCDPISGHTALYWYRQSLGQGLEFLIYFQGNSAPDKSGLPSDRFSAERTGGSVSTLTIQRTQQEDSAVYLCASSLPGRNEKLFFGSGTQLSVL.

The table lists this clone with a count of one. This chain's CDR3 is CASSVGSGPLETQYF. The CDR3 nucleotides are TGTGCCAGCAGTGTCGGGAGTGGCCCCTTAGAGACCCAGTACTTC. This sequence joins TRBV6-1 and TRBJ2-5, with D perhaps TRBD2 (6 bases). Germline V gives CDR1 MNHNS, CDR2 SASEGT. The V end was cut by 4 bases, the J end by 4 bases, with 16 bases between. The CDR3 runs to 15 residues.

This rearrangement joins TRBV5-4 to TRBJ2-1; 12 bases match TRBD1. In germline, CDR1 is SGHNT, CDR2 YYREEE (reference sequence). The length of the CDR3 is 15 residues. The V segment lost 3 bases and the J segment 8 bases; nucleotides outside the gene matches: 6. For the CDR3, the DNA is TGTGCCAGCAGCTCCGGGACAGGGGGCCGGGATGAGCAGTTCTTC. Translation: CASSSGTGGRDEQFF.

J is TRBJ2-1 and V is TRBV5-1; 7 nucleotides line up with TRBD1. The J segment lost 1 base and the V segment lost 1 base, leaving 5 bases of the junction unmatched. Per the germline V gene, CDR1 is SGHRS and CDR2 is YFSETQ. CDR3 size: 16 residues. The CDR3 DNA reads TGCGCCAGCAGCTTGCATGGACAGGCTTCCTACAATGAGCAGTTCTTC. Its translation: CASSLHGQASYNEQFF.

The chain combines TRBV28 with TRBJ2-5; maybe TRBD2 (5 bases). The V gene's germline CDR1 is MDHEN and CDR2 SYDVKM. Trimming cost V 2 bases and J 5 bases, with 9 bases left between them. This CDR3 comprises 13 residues. The CDR3 DNA sequence: TGTGCCAGCAGTTTACTCGGCGGGGAGACCCAGTACTTC. This translates into CASSLLGGETQYF.

This clone has a single count. The genes are TRBV27 and TRBJ1-1; D might be TRBD1 (5 bases). Germline V gene lookup returns CDR1 MNHEY and CDR2 SMNVEV (reference sequence). There are 14 residues in the CDR3. The V and J ends lost 6 bases and 1 base respectively, with 12 bases between them. CDR3 amino acids: CASSTGGGNTEAFF. In DNA form, the CDR3 reads TGTGCCAGCAGCACTGGGGGGGGGAACACTGAAGCTTTCTTT.

For this clone: The sample carries other DNA sequences with the same CDR3. The V and J genes are TRBV11-2 and TRBJ2-7; unclear D gene. CDR3 length equals 11 residues. The V gene lost 4 bases and the J gene lost 6 bases, with 7 bases spanning the gap. The germline V gene encodes CDR1 SGHAT and CDR2 FQNNGV. CDR3 coding DNA: TGTGCCAGCAGCTCCCCTTCCGAGCAGTACTTC. As protein: CASSSPSEQYF. Looking up the rest from reference TRBV11-2 and TRBJ2-7 gives the full variable domain: EAGVAQSPRYKIIEKRQSVAFWCNPISGHATLYWYQQILGQGPKLLIQFQNNGVVDDSQLPKDRFSAERLKGVDSTLKIQPAKLEDSAVYLCASSSPSEQYFGPGTRLTVT.

The rearrangement links TRBV11-2 to TRBJ2-7, with 7 bases matching TRBD2. The CDR3 is made up of 15 amino acids. Germline CDR1 reads SGHAT; CDR2 reads FQNNGV. J gave up 7 bases and V 0 bases, and 9 bases lay outside the gene matches. CDR3 DNA sequence: TGTGCCAGCAGCTTAGATCCGGGCGGGAGCTGGGAGCAGTACTTC. Translated, it gives CASSLDPGGSWEQYF.

The chain has TRBV5-6 and TRBJ1-1, with D unresolved. CDR1 is SGHDT, CDR2 YYEEEE, per germline. This CDR3 has 17 amino acids. Deletions cut 0 bases from V and 0 bases from J, with 15 bases between. CDR3 nucleotides: TGTGCCAGCAGCTTGGAGGCCGGACGATTCATGAACACTGAAGCTTTCTTT. Translating it yields CASSLEAGRFMNTEAFF.

This chain joins TRBV11-2 and TRBJ1-4; the D is unclear. The CDR3 is made up of 17 amino acids. V dropped 3 bases and J dropped 8 bases, with 22 bases sitting between them. Germline CDR1 SGHAT, CDR2 FQNNGV. CDR3 in amino acids: CASSFNPIMRLGEKLFF. CDR3 DNA sequence: TGTGCCAGCAGCTTTAACCCCATCATGCGCCTTGGGGAAAAACTGTTTTTT. Drawing the rest from reference TRBV11-2 and TRBJ1-4, the complete variable domain is EAGVAQSPRYKIIEKRQSVAFWCNPISGHATLYWYQQILGQGPKLLIQFQNNGVVDDSQLPKDRFSAERLKGVDSTLKIQPAKLEDSAVYLCASSFNPIMRLGEKLFFGSGTQLSVL.

The chain carries TRBV7-9 and TRBJ1-4; D is perhaps TRBD1 (5 bases). Germline assignment: CDR1 SEHNR and CDR2 FQNEAQ (reference sequence). The CDR3 spans 19 residues. V was shortened by 0 bases and J by 4 bases, with 21 bases between the two germline ends. Written as DNA, the CDR3 is TGTGCCAGCAGCTTAGCGCAGGGACTGAAGCTCGGCTTTAATGAAAAACTGTTTTTT. It encodes CASSLAQGLKLGFNEKLFF.

The chain is built from TRBV25-1 and TRBJ1-1; D remains unclear. Germline V lookup: CDR1 MGHDK, CDR2 SYGVNS. The CDR3 contains 15 residues. Trimming took off 3 bases at V and 0 bases at J, with 11 bases between the two ends. The CDR3 reads CASSDYGGVNTEAFF. The CDR3 DNA reads TGTGCCAGCAGTGACTACGGTGGGGTGAACACTGAAGCTTTCTTT.

The chain recombines TRBV29-1 with TRBJ2-1; 12 bases agree with TRBD2. Germline V gene lookup returns CDR1 SQVTM and CDR2 ANQGSEA. V gave up 7 bases and J gave up 2 bases; unmatched junction bases: 6. This CDR3 spans 15 amino acids. CDR3 DNA: TGCAGCGCTAGACTAGCGGGGGTGCCCTACAATGAGCAGTTCTTC. It is translated as CSARLAGVPYNEQFF.

The V and J genes are TRBV5-6 and TRBJ2-7; no definite D call. The CDR3 loop spans 12 amino acids. Germline V gives CDR1 SGHDT, CDR2 YYEEEE. V shed 0 bases and J shed 7 bases, with 8 bases lying between them. The CDR3 is CASSLGSTEQYF. The CDR3 coding sequence is TGTGCCAGCAGCTTGGGTTCCACGGAGCAGTACTTC.

This rearrangement joins TRBV7-8 to TRBJ2-7, with no clear D. This CDR3 has 13 amino acids. Trimming left V 1 base short and J 11 bases short, with 15 bases between. In germline, CDR1 is SGHVS, CDR2 FQNEAQ. CDR3 nucleotide sequence: TGTGCCAGCAGCTTAGAGGGCGGTAGGAAGGAGTACTTC. Translation: CASSLEGGRKEYF. Full variable domain (missing parts from reference TRBV7-8 and TRBJ2-7): GAGVSQSPRYKVAKRGQDVALRCDPISGHVSLFWYQQALGQGPEFLTYFQNEAQLDKSGLPSDRFFAERPEGSVSTLKIQRTQQEDSAVYLCASSLEGGRKEYFGPGTRLTVT.

This rearrangement joins TRBV2 to TRBJ2-3, with 9 positions matching TRBD1. CDR1 is SNHLY, CDR2 FYNNEI, per germline. Losses at the gene ends were 4 bases for V and 4 bases for J; bases not matched to a gene: 9. CDR3 size: 16 residues. The CDR3, as DNA: TGTGCCAGCAGTGTTAGCAGGGACAGGGTGGCAGATACGCAGTATTTT. Its translation is CASSVSRDRVADTQYF.

CDR3 sequence: CAITMAGGTTDTQYF. Here the CDR3 DNA reads TGTGCCATCACGATGGCGGGAGGTACCACAGATACGCAGTATTTT. The chain employs TRBV10-3 and TRBJ2-3; 8 positions agree with TRBD2. J was trimmed by 2 bases and V by 7 bases; bases with no gene match: 8. The CDR3 has 15 residues. The germline CDR1 and CDR2 sequences are ENHRY and SYGVKD.